The entry that follows covers one T cell receptor beta chain sequence. The sample belongs to a study of CD8 T cells in Susac syndrome. When the RNA was reverse transcribed, random hexamers were used with an input of about 0.5 to 1 ug. A single record per CDR3 protein comes from TCRdb applying MiXCR to the immunoSEQ multiplex PCR reads. This table has 180,000 or so distinct CDR3 sequences, 85% to 95% appearing once. The CDR3 consists of 12 residues. V lost 7 bases, J lost 1 base, and 5 bases lay in between. In germline, CDR1 is MNHEY, CDR2 SVGEGT. The sample was CD4+ T cells from PBMCs. The clonotype was recovered from a human donor in good health. The chain links TRBV6-2 or TRBV6-3 to TRBJ2-1, with D unresolved. The CDR3 region has the DNA TGTGCCAGCACTACATCCTACAATGAGCAGTTCTTC. It specifies CASTTSYNEQFF.